This is a list of T cell receptor beta chains from one sample in a study of cytomegalovirus exposure and HLA in healthy donors. Produced via immunoSEQ multiplex PCR; TCRdb's table is partial and in-frame only. The data contain roughly 120,000 clones, 70% to 85% of them singletons. Material for sequencing was PBMCs. The receptor set was obtained from a human donor in good health. Both conserved end residues are trimmed from each CDR3. D genes are given only for firm matches. Only part of the rows carry a size: once, few, many, or a class if the clone is expanded.

D gene: TRBD2
V gene: TRBV5-1
CDR3 length: 15
J gene: TRBJ2-2
clone size: .
CDR3 protein: ASSLGLAGEMGGELF

D gene: .
V gene: TRBV10-3
CDR3 length: 11
J gene: TRBJ1-5
clone size: few
CDR3 protein: AIRPGEGQPQH

D gene: .
V gene: TRBV7-3
CDR3 length: 11
J gene: TRBJ1-2
clone size: .
CDR3 protein: ASSPAGAGGYT

D gene: .
V gene: TRBV5-6
CDR3 length: 11
J gene: TRBJ2-1
clone size: .
CDR3 protein: ASSLDQRNEQF

D gene: TRBD2
V gene: TRBV9
CDR3 length: 13
J gene: TRBJ2-7
clone size: .
CDR3 protein: ASSPSGGSSYEQY

D gene: TRBD2
V gene: TRBV5-1
CDR3 length: 13
J gene: TRBJ2-7
clone size: .
CDR3 protein: ASSSTGTSAYEQY

D gene: .
V gene: TRBV2
CDR3 length: 10
J gene: TRBJ2-1
clone size: .
CDR3 protein: ASSVRDFGQF

D gene: .
V gene: TRBV2
CDR3 length: 15
J gene: TRBJ2-5
clone size: .
CDR3 protein: ASRRGYLRNDQETQY

D gene: .
V gene: TRBV19
CDR3 length: 12
J gene: TRBJ1-1
clone size: .
CDR3 protein: ASSIGVDKSEAF

D gene: .
V gene: TRBV5-1
CDR3 length: 12
J gene: TRBJ2-7
clone size: .
CDR3 protein: ASSYAGAPYEQY

D gene: TRBD1
V gene: TRBV27
CDR3 length: 14
J gene: TRBJ2-1
clone size: .
CDR3 protein: ASSPTGQHSYNEQF

D gene: .
V gene: TRBV5-4
CDR3 length: 11
J gene: TRBJ2-1
clone size: .
CDR3 protein: ASSYGPYNEQF

D gene: TRBD2
V gene: TRBV6-4
CDR3 length: 13
J gene: TRBJ2-1
clone size: .
CDR3 protein: ASSDETSGYNEQF

D gene: .
V gene: TRBV9
CDR3 length: 13
J gene: TRBJ2-7
clone size: .
CDR3 protein: ASSTKGQGSYEQY

D gene: .
V gene: TRBV18
CDR3 length: 12
J gene: TRBJ1-1
clone size: few
CDR3 protein: ASSPRADYTEAF

D gene: TRBD2
V gene: TRBV19
CDR3 length: 14
J gene: TRBJ2-7
clone size: .
CDR3 protein: ASSIVATSGLYEQY

D gene: .
V gene: TRBV11-2
CDR3 length: 13
J gene: TRBJ1-4
clone size: .
CDR3 protein: ASSAAGGQSEKLF

D gene: TRBD1
V gene: TRBV6-5
CDR3 length: 12
J gene: TRBJ1-5
clone size: .
CDR3 protein: ASSRTGGNQPQH

D gene: .
V gene: TRBV10-3
CDR3 length: 11
J gene: TRBJ2-5
clone size: .
CDR3 protein: AISVGGQETQY

D gene: TRBD2
V gene: TRBV6-5
CDR3 length: 14
J gene: TRBJ2-1
clone size: .
CDR3 protein: ASSYSGLAANNEQF

D gene: TRBD2
V gene: TRBV7-2
CDR3 length: 13
J gene: TRBJ2-7
clone size: .
CDR3 protein: ASSLGGRSPYEQY

D gene: .
V gene: TRBV29-1
CDR3 length: 13
J gene: TRBJ2-2
clone size: few
CDR3 protein: SVGLTSSNTGELF

D gene: .
V gene: TRBV19
CDR3 length: 13
J gene: TRBJ1-1
clone size: few
CDR3 protein: ASSLQPRGNTEAF

D gene: .
V gene: TRBV11-2
CDR3 length: 11
J gene: TRBJ1-2
clone size: .
CDR3 protein: ASSLGSVYGYT

D gene: TRBD1
V gene: TRBV5-7
CDR3 length: 11
J gene: TRBJ1-1
clone size: .
CDR3 protein: ASSLTGGTEAF

D gene: .
V gene: TRBV30
CDR3 length: 9
J gene: TRBJ2-7
clone size: .
CDR3 protein: AWTAAYEQY

D gene: .
V gene: TRBV2
CDR3 length: 11
J gene: TRBJ2-5
clone size: .
CDR3 protein: ASTFSLTETQY

D gene: .
V gene: TRBV15
CDR3 length: 15
J gene: TRBJ2-2
clone size: .
CDR3 protein: ATSRDYTQSNTGELF

D gene: .
V gene: TRBV14
CDR3 length: 9
J gene: TRBJ2-4
clone size: few
CDR3 protein: ASSPGPRQY

D gene: TRBD1
V gene: TRBV7-9
CDR3 length: 12
J gene: TRBJ1-1
clone size: .
CDR3 protein: ASSPRTGSAEAF